The 14 T cell receptor beta chains below come from one sample, sequenced in a study of blood T cell repertoires in COVID-19. Assay: immunoSEQ multiplex PCR; the TCRdb copy retains only in-frame clones and omits some. The profile shows a few hundred thousand clones, 75% to 90% of them singletons. The source material was PBMCs or T cells enriched from blood (not recorded which). All receptors come from a woman in her 30s who had recovered from COVID-19.

The J gene is TRBJ2-3, the V gene TRBV29-1; TRBD2 matches at 11 bases. From germline, CDR1 is SQVTM and CDR2 ANQGSEA. This CDR3 is built from 22 residues. Trimming at V came to 0 bases and at J to 4 bases, leaving 24 bases not matched to a gene. The CDR3 is CSVEEYLGGTSGTSGSADTQYF. CDR3 nucleotides: TGCAGCGTTGAAGAGTATCTCGGAGGTACGAGTGGCACTAGCGGGAGCGCAGATACGCAGTATTTT.

Turning to this clone: Compared with germline, one end of the junction differs, possibly owing to a read error. The gene calls are TRBV30 and TRBJ1-1; D is ambiguous. The CDR3 extends over 13 amino acids. The germline CDR1 and CDR2 sequences are GTSNPN and SVGIG (reference sequence). The CDR3 bases are TGTGCCGGGAGCCGGGAAGCGAACACTGAAGCTTTCTTT. Translated: CAGSREANTEAFF.

This rearrangement joins TRBV11-2 to TRBJ2-7, with 13 positions matching TRBD2. There are 16 residues in the CDR3. The V segment lost 5 bases and the J segment 7 bases; nucleotides outside the gene matches: 11. The germline CDR1 and CDR2 sequences are SGHAT and FQNNGV. The CDR3 loop reads CASSLTSGGAFREQYF. CDR3 coding DNA: TGTGCCAGCAGCCTTACTAGCGGGGGGGCCTTTCGGGAGCAGTACTTC.

This chain uses TRBV3-1 (or the pseudogene TRBV3-2) with TRBJ1-3; D might be TRBD1 (5 bases). The CDR3 is made up of 15 amino acids. The germline gives CDR1 LGHDT, CDR2 YNNKEL (reference sequence). Trimming shortened V by 2 bases and J by 1 base, and 9 bases separated the two germline ends. CDR3 region: CASSQQSGSGNTIYF. In DNA, the CDR3 is TGTGCCAGCAGCCAACAATCAGGGTCTGGAAACACCATATATTTT.

The J gene is TRBJ1-2, the V gene TRBV5-6; D not certain. In germline, CDR1 is SGHDT, CDR2 YYEEEE. The CDR3 length is 15 residues. Trimming cost V 0 bases and J 1 base, with 10 bases left between them. CDR3 protein: CASSLGQRGNYGYTF. CDR3 in DNA: TGTGCCAGCAGCTTGGGTCAGCGGGGTAACTATGGCTACACCTTC. The complete variable domain, with remaining parts taken from reference TRBV5-6 and TRBJ1-2, reads DAGVTQSPTHLIKTRGQQVTLRCSPKSGHDTVSWYQQALGQGPQFIFQYYEEEERQRGNFPDRFSGHQFPNYSSELNVNALLLGDSALYLCASSLGQRGNYGYTFGSGTRLTVV.

The genes are TRBV2 and TRBJ2-7; D is possibly TRBD1 (5 bases). V gave up 3 bases and J gave up 6 bases, with 12 bases separating them. Germline V gene data show CDR1 as SNHLY and CDR2 as FYNNEI. This CDR3 region has 13 residues. CDR3 nucleotide sequence: TGTGCCAGCAGTGAGAGGTGGGGCGGCGAGCAGTACTTC. It is translated as CASSERWGGEQYF.

This sequence joins TRBV7-9 and TRBJ1-4, with 7 bases identical to TRBD1. Germline CDR1 reads SEHNR; CDR2 reads FQNEAQ (reference sequence). The CDR3 has 14 amino acids. V gave up 4 bases and J gave up 4 bases; unmatched junction bases: 3. The CDR3 DNA follows: TGTGCCAGCAGCTCCAGGGGGAGTAATGAAAAACTGTTTTTT. This sequence encodes CASSSRGSNEKLFF.

The chain couples TRBV2 to TRBJ2-1; D remains unclear. Germline CDR1 SNHLY, CDR2 FYNNEI. V lost 8 bases and J 7 bases, leaving 12 bases between the germline ends. This CDR3 has 12 amino acids. CDR3 DNA sequence: TGTGCCAGCGAATTCTCGAGTAATGAGCAGTTCTTC. Protein: CASEFSSNEQFF.

This rearrangement joins TRBV4-1 to TRBJ2-7; TRBD1 matches at 8 bases. This CDR3 has 18 amino acids. CDR1 MGHRA and CDR2 YSYEKL come from the germline V gene. Trimming at V came to 5 bases and at J to 3 bases, leaving 18 bases not matched to a gene. CDR3 sequence: CASSYMYAGDRPLYEQYF. The CDR3 coding sequence is TGCGCCAGCAGCTACATGTATGCCGGGGACAGGCCCCTCTACGAGCAGTACTTC.

This clone has just a few counts. The J gene is TRBJ2-7, the V gene TRBV7-9; 7 bases align to TRBD1. The CDR3 has 14 residues. V trimming: 5 bases; J trimming: 3 bases; junction bases outside the gene matches: 7. Germline V lookup: CDR1 SEHNR, CDR2 FQNEAQ (reference sequence). CDR3 sequence: CASSHTGTVYEQYF. The CDR3 DNA sequence: TGTGCCAGCAGCCATACCGGGACAGTCTACGAGCAGTACTTC.

CDR3 nucleotide sequence: TGTGCCAGCAAGCGTATTTGGGGAAACACCATATATTTT. This encodes CASKRIWGNTIYF. V gene TRBV28 combines with J gene TRBJ1-3; D is unclear. Germline CDR1 and CDR2: MDHEN and SYDVKM. The CDR3 runs 13 residues. V was trimmed by 7 bases and J by 4 bases, leaving 11 bases between them.

V usage is TRBV27 and J usage is TRBJ2-5, with 7 bases fitting TRBD2. Germline lookup yields CDR1 MNHEY and CDR2 SMNVEV (reference sequence). The CDR3 has 14 amino acids. With 4 bases clipped from V and 5 bases from J, the junction kept 7 bases outside the gene matches. The CDR3 DNA sequence: TGTGCCAGCAGTTCGGGCGGGGGTGGCGAGACCCAGTACTTC. It encodes CASSSGGGGETQYF.

The chain combines TRBV25-1 with TRBJ2-1, with D tentatively TRBD1 (6 bases). From germline, CDR1 is MGHDK and CDR2 SYGVNS. There are 14 residues in the CDR3. Trimming left V 6 bases short and J 2 bases short, with 11 bases between. This chain's CDR3 is CASRRGGAYNEQFF. The CDR3, as DNA: TGTGCCAGCAGGCGAGGGGGTGCCTACAATGAGCAGTTCTTC.

This sequence joins TRBV7-6 and TRBJ1-5, with TRBD1 matching 10 bases. CDR1 and CDR2 (germline): SGHVS, FNYEAQ. This CDR3 comprises 16 residues. Unmatched junction bases numbered 5, after V lost 5 bases and J lost 1 base. The CDR3 nucleotides read TGTGCCAGCAGCCTAAGGACAGGGGGGAGCAATCAGCCCCAGCATTTT. Translating it yields CASSLRTGGSNQPQHF.